The 25 T cell receptor beta chains below come from one sample, sequenced in a study of control samples from healthy donors and cancer patients. Clones were read by immunoSEQ multiplex PCR, and TCRdb kept only the in-frame ones, dropping some. This sample contains about 190,000 clones. Sequencing was done on a sample of blood. The receptors here all came from a woman aged 25 to 45 in good health.

CDR3: CASSFSGSYMAEAFF. DNA for the CDR3: TGTGCCAGCAGCTTCTCGGGGTCATACATGGCTGAAGCTTTCTTT. The chain is built from TRBV7-9 and TRBJ1-1; D gene ambiguous. The ends were cut back, 3 bases at V and 6 bases at J, with 17 bases in the middle. CDR1 SEHNR and CDR2 FQNEAQ come from the germline V gene (reference sequence). The CDR3 loop spans 15 amino acids.

This chain joins TRBV5-6 and TRBJ2-7, with 8 bases aligning to TRBD1. The CDR3 has 13 residues. V lost 3 bases to trimming and J lost 2 bases; unmatched junction nucleotides: 1. Germline V gene data show CDR1 as SGHDT and CDR2 as YYEEEE. The DNA of the CDR3 is TGTGCCAGCAGCTGGGACAGGCCCTACGAGCAGTACTTC. It translates to CASSWDRPYEQYF.

J is TRBJ2-3 and V is TRBV6-1, with D maybe TRBD2 (5 bases). The V gene's germline CDR1 is MNHNS and CDR2 SASEGT. The V end was cut by 2 bases, the J end by 0 bases, with 9 bases between. This CDR3 has 15 amino acids. CDR3 in amino acids: CASSELGVSTDTQYF. In DNA form, the CDR3 reads TGTGCCAGCAGTGAACTGGGAGTAAGCACAGATACGCAGTATTTT.

The gene calls are TRBV2 and TRBJ1-4, with D tentatively TRBD1 (5 bases). The CDR3 runs to 12 residues. Germline V gene data show CDR1 as SNHLY and CDR2 as FYNNEI. Trimming took off 8 bases at V and 10 bases at J, with 14 bases between the two ends. This chain's CDR3 is CASPQWGGKLFF. The CDR3 DNA reads TGTGCCAGCCCACAGTGGGGCGGAAAACTGTTTTTT.

On this clone itself: This CDR3 is also generated by other DNA sequences in the sample. V and J are TRBV7-2 and TRBJ1-1, with unresolved D. V lost 4 bases, J lost 0 bases, and 6 bases lay in between. Germline V gives CDR1 SGHTA, CDR2 FQGNSA. The CDR3 is 13 residues long. CDR3 coding DNA: TGTGCCAGCAGCTCGGGGATGAACACTGAAGCTTTCTTT. It is translated as CASSSGMNTEAFF. The variable domain in full, completed from reference TRBV7-2 and TRBJ1-1, reads GAGVSQSPSNKVTEKGKDVELRCDPISGHTALYWYRQSLGQGLEFLIYFQGNSAPDKSGLPSDRFSAERTGGSVSTLTIQRTQQEDSAVYLCASSSGMNTEAFFGQGTRLTVV.

This chain uses TRBV11-1 with TRBJ2-3, with TRBD2 matching 10 bases. This CDR3 comprises 15 residues. V shed 6 bases and J 1 base; nucleotides not matched to a gene: 4. CDR1 is SGHAT and CDR2 is FQDESV in the germline V gene (reference sequence). The CDR3 DNA reads TGTGCCAGCAGATTTACTAGCGGGGGCACAGATACGCAGTATTTT. Its protein is CASRFTSGGTDTQYF.

The chain joins TRBV27 to TRBJ1-2; 7 bases map to TRBD1. The CDR3 contains 16 residues. The J segment lost 4 bases and the V segment lost 2 bases, leaving 10 bases of the junction unmatched. The germline V gene encodes CDR1 MNHEY and CDR2 SMNVEV (reference sequence). The CDR3: CASSLKGQGGSYGYTF. In DNA, the CDR3 is TGTGCCAGCAGTTTAAAAGGGCAGGGGGGATCCTATGGCTACACCTTC.

The CDR3 sequence is CASSWLAGETQYF. The CDR3 DNA reads TGTGCCAGTAGTTGGCTAGCGGGCGAGACCCAGTACTTC. The rearrangement uses TRBV19 and TRBJ2-5; TRBD2 agrees at 8 bases. V was clipped by 5 bases and J by 5 bases; unmatched bases: 4. There are 13 residues in the CDR3. CDR1 LNHDA and CDR2 SQIVND come from the germline V gene (reference sequence).

The chain is built from TRBV5-1 and TRBJ1-2; 8 bases align to TRBD1. Per germline, CDR1 SGHRS and CDR2 YFSETQ. The CDR3 extends over 15 amino acids. V was clipped by 4 bases and J by 5 bases; unmatched bases: 10. The CDR3: CASSLGGQGGYGYTF. The DNA of the CDR3 is TGCGCCAGCAGCCTCGGTGGACAGGGAGGGTATGGCTACACCTTC.

CDR3 in DNA: TGTGCCAGCAGCGACTGGACAGGGAACAATGGCTACACCTTC. This sequence encodes CASSDWTGNNGYTF. This chain joins TRBV9 and TRBJ1-2; 8 positions agree with TRBD1. The CDR3 is 14 residues long. The V gene's germline CDR1 is SGDLS and CDR2 YYNGEE. The trim removed 3 bases at V and 6 bases at J, leaving 7 bases unmatched.

This chain joins TRBV28 and TRBJ1-2, with 9 bases that match TRBD1. The germline V gene encodes CDR1 MDHEN and CDR2 SYDVKM. The V gene end was trimmed by 2 bases and the J gene end by 6 bases; junction bases not matched to a gene: 13. CDR3 length: 17 amino acids. The CDR3 bases are TGTGCCAGCAGTTTAACGGGGACAGGGAGGCCTATACATGGCTACACCTTC. Translation: CASSLTGTGRPIHGYTF.

V gene TRBV7-2 combines with J gene TRBJ1-5; D gene unclear. Germline loops: CDR1 SGHTA, CDR2 FQGNSA. The V end was cut by 1 base, the J end by 1 base, with 5 bases between. The CDR3 has 14 residues. In nucleotides, the CDR3 is TGTGCCAGCAGCTTAGTGGACAGCAATCAGCCCCAGCATTTT. Amino acids: CASSLVDSNQPQHF.

The chain is built from TRBV7-3 and TRBJ2-1; D call uncertain. The V gene lost 6 bases and the J gene lost 8 bases, with 17 bases spanning the gap. The germline gives CDR1 SGHTA, CDR2 FQGTGA. CDR3 length: 14 amino acids. The DNA for the CDR3 is TGTGCCAGCAGTGGTAGCTCTAACGCACATGAGCAGTTCTTC. Translation: CASSGSSNAHEQFF.

V usage is TRBV6-5 and J usage is TRBJ1-2; D is uncertain. This CDR3 has 15 amino acids. V lost 6 bases, J lost 0 bases, and 14 bases lay in between. The germline V gene has CDR1 MNHEY and CDR2 SVGAGI. The CDR3 DNA follows: TGTGCCAGCAGGGCGATGGAGAGTACTAACTATGGCTACACCTTC. It is translated as CASRAMESTNYGYTF.

V and J are TRBV10-3 and TRBJ2-1; D not resolved. The CDR3 contains 10 residues. Trimming removed 8 bases at V and 8 bases at J, with 7 bases between. Per germline, CDR1 ENHRY and CDR2 SYGVKD. In nucleotides, the CDR3 is TGTGCCATCGGTATTGATGAGCAGTTCTTC. This codes for CAIGIDEQFF.

The V gene is TRBV18, the J gene TRBJ2-7; D is unclear. With 6 bases removed from V and 0 bases from J, the gap between germline ends came to 12 bases. The CDR3 runs to 14 residues. Germline loops: CDR1 KGHSH, CDR2 LQKENI. The CDR3 protein is CASSPDGSSYEQYF. In DNA, the CDR3 is TGTGCCAGCTCCCCGGACGGTAGCTCCTACGAGCAGTACTTC.

The chain carries TRBV4-2 and TRBJ1-4; weak D call: TRBD1 (6 bases). V lost 4 bases, J lost 2 bases, and 17 bases lay in between. Germline loops: CDR1 LGHNA, CDR2 YNFKEQ. CDR3 length: 17 amino acids. CDR3 nucleotide sequence: TGTGCCAGCAGCCCCCAGGGGAAGGGAAGGACTAATGAAAAACTGTTTTTT. Its translation: CASSPQGKGRTNEKLFF.

The V call is TRBV7-6, the J call TRBJ1-6, with no clear D. V lost 1 base and J 8 bases, leaving 9 bases between the germline ends. The germline CDR1 and CDR2 sequences are SGHVS and FNYEAQ. The CDR3 is 14 residues long. CDR3 region: CASSLGLGDSPLHF. The CDR3 DNA sequence: TGTGCCAGCAGCTTAGGGCTTGGTGATTCACCCCTCCACTTT.

The genes are TRBV12-3 or TRBV12-4 and TRBJ1-4; D unclear. Deletions cut 3 bases from V and 10 bases from J, with 9 bases between. The CDR3 loop spans 12 amino acids. The CDR3 here is CASSLEMGKLFF. In nucleotides, the CDR3 is TGTGCCAGCAGTTTGGAGATGGGAAAACTGTTTTTT.

This rearrangement joins TRBV7-2 to TRBJ2-3; a possible D gene is TRBD2 (5 bases). Germline V gene data show CDR1 as SGHTA and CDR2 as FQGNSA. The CDR3 is 16 residues long. The V and J ends lost 1 base and 3 bases respectively, with 14 bases between them. The CDR3, as DNA: TGTGCCAGCAGCTTAGATCCGGGGAGTAGGACAGATACGCAGTATTTT. This sequence encodes CASSLDPGSRTDTQYF.

The chain joins TRBV5-1 to TRBJ2-7; perhaps TRBD2 as D (5 bases). V was shortened by 0 bases and J by 2 bases, with 9 bases between the two germline ends. The CDR3 extends over 14 amino acids. Per the germline V gene, CDR1 is SGHRS and CDR2 is YFSETQ. The CDR3 DNA sequence: TGCGCCAGCAGCTTGGGACTAACCCCCTACGAGCAGTACTTC. This sequence encodes CASSLGLTPYEQYF.

V is TRBV7-2 and J is TRBJ2-1; TRBD2 agrees at 15 bases. Germline CDR1 is SGHTA and CDR2 is FQGNSA. J gave up 6 bases and V 4 bases, and 1 base lay outside the gene matches. This CDR3 is built from 15 residues. CDR3: CASSWTSGGANEQFF. In nucleotides, the CDR3 is TGTGCCAGCAGCTGGACTAGCGGGGGGGCCAATGAGCAGTTCTTC.

This sequence joins TRBV2 and TRBJ2-6; maybe TRBD1 (5 bases). CDR1 and CDR2 from the germline V gene are SNHLY and FYNNEI. The ends were cut back, 3 bases at V and 0 bases at J, with 6 bases in the middle. The CDR3 sequence is 15 residues long. CDR3 amino acids: CASSDRASGANVLTF. CDR3 coding DNA: TGTGCCAGCAGTGACAGGGCCTCTGGGGCCAACGTCCTGACTTTC.

This sequence joins TRBV18 and TRBJ1-5, with D maybe TRBD1 (6 bases). Between the trimmed V and J ends, which lost 0 bases and 15 bases, there was a span of 21 bases. Germline CDR1 is KGHSH and CDR2 is LQKENI. CDR3 length: 15 residues. CDR3: CASSPPSAGAGPSHF. Here the CDR3 DNA reads TGTGCCAGCTCACCACCCTCGGCAGGGGCCGGTCCCTCGCATTTT.

CDR3 loop: CASSSGYRGYNSPLHF. DNA of the CDR3: TGTGCCAGCAGTTCAGGGTATAGGGGGTATAATTCACCCCTCCACTTT. V is TRBV7-6 and J is TRBJ1-6; perhaps TRBD1 as D (6 bases). The CDR3 runs to 16 residues. Trimming took off 6 bases at V and 4 bases at J, with 16 bases between the two ends. The germline V gene has CDR1 SGHVS and CDR2 FNYEAQ.